The T cell receptor beta chain under discussion was sequenced for a study of cytomegalovirus exposure and HLA in healthy donors. Study findings and constraints: Most TCR beta V segments were productive about 87% or about 30% of the time in an earlier analysis.

The PCR made use of 60 Vbeta and 13 Jbeta primers. The data were produced by immunoSEQ multiplex PCR, yet TCRdb's version contains in-frame clones alone and is incomplete. The sample holds 150,000 to 200,000 clones, 77% seen once. V dropped 6 bases and J dropped 0; count of bases not matched to a gene: 3. The CDR3 is made up of 14 amino acids. CDR1 and CDR2 from the germline V gene are MNHEY and SVGAGI. This clone was seen a single time. Its antigen is not known. Sample: PBMCs. The receptor was isolated from a woman aged 55-69 years in good health and CMV-seropositive. J is TRBJ2-7 and V is TRBV6-5; 9 bases match TRBD1. This CDR3 is CASSTGGFSYEQYF. As DNA, the CDR3 is TGTGCCAGCAGCACAGGGGGCTTCTCCTACGAGCAGTACTTC.